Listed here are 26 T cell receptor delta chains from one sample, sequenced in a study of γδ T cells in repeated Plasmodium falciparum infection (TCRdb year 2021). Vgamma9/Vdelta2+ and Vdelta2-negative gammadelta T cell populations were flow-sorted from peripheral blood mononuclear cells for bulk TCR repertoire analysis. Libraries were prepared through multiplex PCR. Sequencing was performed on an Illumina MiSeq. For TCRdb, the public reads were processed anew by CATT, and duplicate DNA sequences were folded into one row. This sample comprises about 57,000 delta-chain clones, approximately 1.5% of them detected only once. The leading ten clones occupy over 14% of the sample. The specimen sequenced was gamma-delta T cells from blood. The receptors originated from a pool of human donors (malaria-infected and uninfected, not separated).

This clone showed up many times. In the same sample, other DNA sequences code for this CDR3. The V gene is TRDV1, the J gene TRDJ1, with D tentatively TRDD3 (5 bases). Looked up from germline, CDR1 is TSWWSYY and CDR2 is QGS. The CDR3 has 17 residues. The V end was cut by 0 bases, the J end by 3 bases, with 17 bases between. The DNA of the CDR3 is TGTGCTCTTGGGGAACTCTCCGGTACTGGTGGACCCGATAAACTCATCTTT. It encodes CALGELSGTGGPDKLIF.

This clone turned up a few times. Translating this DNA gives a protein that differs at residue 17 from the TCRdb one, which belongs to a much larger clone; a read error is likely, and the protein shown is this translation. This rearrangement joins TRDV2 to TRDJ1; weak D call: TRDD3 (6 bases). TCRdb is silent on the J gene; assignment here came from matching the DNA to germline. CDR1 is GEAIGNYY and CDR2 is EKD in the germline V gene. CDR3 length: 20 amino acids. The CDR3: CACDHPQSWGSSAYTDQLIF. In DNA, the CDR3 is TGTGCCTGTGACCATCCTCAATCCTGGGGATCATCTGCGTACACCGATCAACTCATCTTT.

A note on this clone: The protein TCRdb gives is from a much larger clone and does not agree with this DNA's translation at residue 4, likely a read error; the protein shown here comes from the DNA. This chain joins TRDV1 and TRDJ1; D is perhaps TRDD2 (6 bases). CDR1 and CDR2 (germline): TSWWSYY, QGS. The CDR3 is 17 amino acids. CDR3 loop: CALREPLSSWAGRKLIF. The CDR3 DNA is TGTGCTCTTAGGGAACCCTTATCTTCCTGGGCAGGACGTAAACTCATCTTT.

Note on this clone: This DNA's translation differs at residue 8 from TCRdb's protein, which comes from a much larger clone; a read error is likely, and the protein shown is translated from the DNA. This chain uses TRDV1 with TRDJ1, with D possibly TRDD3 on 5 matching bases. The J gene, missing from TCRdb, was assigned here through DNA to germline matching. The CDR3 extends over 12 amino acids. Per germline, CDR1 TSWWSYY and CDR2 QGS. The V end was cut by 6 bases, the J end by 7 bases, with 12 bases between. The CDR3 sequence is CALGWGPGKLIF. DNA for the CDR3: TGTGCTCTTGGATGGGGTCCCGGTAAACTCATCTTT.

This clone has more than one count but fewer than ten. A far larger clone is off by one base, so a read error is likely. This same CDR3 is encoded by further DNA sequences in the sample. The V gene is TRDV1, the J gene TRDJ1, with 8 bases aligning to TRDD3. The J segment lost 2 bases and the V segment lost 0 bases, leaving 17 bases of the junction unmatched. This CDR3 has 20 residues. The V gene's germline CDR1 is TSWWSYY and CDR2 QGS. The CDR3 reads CALGELSRGDTGGGTDKLIF. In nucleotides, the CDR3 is TGTGCTCTTGGGGAACTTTCCCGTGGGGATACAGGGGGGGGTACCGATAAACTCATCTTT.

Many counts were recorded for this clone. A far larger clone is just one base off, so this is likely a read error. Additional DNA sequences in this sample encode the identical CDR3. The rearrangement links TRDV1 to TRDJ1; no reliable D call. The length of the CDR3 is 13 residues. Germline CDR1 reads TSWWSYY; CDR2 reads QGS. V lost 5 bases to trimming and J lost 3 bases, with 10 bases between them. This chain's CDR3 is CALGSPFSDKLIF. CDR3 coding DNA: TGTGCTCTTGGGTCCCCTTTCTCCGATAAACTCATCTTT.

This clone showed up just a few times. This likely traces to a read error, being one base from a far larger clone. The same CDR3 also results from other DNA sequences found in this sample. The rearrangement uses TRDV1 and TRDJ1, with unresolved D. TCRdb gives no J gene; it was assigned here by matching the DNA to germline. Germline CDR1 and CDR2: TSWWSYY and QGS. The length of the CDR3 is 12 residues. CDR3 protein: CALGEPSDKLIF. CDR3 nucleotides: TGTGCTCTTGGGGAACCCTCCGACAAACTCATCTTT.

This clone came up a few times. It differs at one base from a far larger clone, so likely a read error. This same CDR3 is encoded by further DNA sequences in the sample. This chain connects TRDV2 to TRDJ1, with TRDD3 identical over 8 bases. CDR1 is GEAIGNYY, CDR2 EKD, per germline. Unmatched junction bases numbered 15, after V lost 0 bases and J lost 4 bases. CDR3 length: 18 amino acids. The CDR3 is CACDTVKRDTSLGDKLIF. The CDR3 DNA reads TGTGCCTGTGACACCGTGAAGAGGGATACGTCTTTAGGCGATAAACTCATCTTT.

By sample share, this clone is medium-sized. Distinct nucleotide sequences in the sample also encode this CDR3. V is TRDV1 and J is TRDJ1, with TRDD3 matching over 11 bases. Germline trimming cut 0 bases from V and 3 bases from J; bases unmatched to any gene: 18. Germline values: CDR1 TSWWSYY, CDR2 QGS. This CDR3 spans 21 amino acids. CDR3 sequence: CALGELHPTPDGGYDPDKLIF. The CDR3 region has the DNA TGTGCTCTTGGGGAACTTCACCCTACCCCAGATGGGGGATACGACCCCGATAAACTCATCTTT.

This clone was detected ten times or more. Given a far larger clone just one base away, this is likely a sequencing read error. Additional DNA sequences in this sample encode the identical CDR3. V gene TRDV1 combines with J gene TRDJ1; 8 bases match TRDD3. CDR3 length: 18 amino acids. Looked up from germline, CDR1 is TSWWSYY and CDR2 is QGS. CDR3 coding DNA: TGTGCTCTCGGGGAACTAAAATGGGGGATGTCCGACACCGATAAACTCATCTTT. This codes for CALGELKWGMSDTDKLIF.

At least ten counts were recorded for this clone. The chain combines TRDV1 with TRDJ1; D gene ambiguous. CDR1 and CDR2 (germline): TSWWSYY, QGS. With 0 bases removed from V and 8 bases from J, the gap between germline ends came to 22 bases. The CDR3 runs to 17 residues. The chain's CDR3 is CALGELGLIRCSFKLIF. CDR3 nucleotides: TGTGCTCTTGGGGAACTGGGTCTGATCCGCTGTAGTTTCAAACTCATCTTT.

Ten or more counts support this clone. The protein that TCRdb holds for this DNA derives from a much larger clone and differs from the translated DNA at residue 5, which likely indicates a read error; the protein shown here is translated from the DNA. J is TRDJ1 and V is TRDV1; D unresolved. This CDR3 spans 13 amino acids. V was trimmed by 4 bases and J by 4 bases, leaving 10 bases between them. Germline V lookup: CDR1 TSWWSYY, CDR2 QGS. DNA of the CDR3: TGTGCTCTTGGGGGACCCCCCAGCGATAAACTCATCTTT. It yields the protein CALGGPPSDKLIF.

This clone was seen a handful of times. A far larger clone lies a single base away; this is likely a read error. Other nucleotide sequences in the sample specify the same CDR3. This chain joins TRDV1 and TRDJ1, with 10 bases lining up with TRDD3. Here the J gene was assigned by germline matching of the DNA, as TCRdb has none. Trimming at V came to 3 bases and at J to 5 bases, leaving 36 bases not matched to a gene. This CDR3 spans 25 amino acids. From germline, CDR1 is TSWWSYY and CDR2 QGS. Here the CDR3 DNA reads TGTGCTCTTGGGGACTCTCCTACAACGGAACCCCAACCCCGTACTGGGGGATTACCAACAGATAAACTCATCTTT. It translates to CALGDSPTTEPQPRTGGLPTDKLIF.

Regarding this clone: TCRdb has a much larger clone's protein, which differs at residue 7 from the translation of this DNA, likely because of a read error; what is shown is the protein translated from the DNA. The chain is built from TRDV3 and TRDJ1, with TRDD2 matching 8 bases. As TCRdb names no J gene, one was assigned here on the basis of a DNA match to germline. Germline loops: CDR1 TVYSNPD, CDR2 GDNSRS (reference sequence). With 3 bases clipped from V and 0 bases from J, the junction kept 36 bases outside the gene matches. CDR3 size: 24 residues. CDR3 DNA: TGTGCCTTCACAGCTCTAGGGCCTTCCTATATACGTACCGGCATTGCTCGGTACACCGATAAACTCATCTTT. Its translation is CAFTALGPSYIRTGIARYTDKLIF.

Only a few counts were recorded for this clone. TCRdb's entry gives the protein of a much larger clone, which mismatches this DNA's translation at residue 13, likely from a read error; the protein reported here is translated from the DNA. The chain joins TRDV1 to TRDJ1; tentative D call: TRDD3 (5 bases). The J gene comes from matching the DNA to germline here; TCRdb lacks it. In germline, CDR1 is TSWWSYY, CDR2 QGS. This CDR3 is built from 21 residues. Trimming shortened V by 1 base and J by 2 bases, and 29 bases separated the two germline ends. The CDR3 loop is CALGERPQKRDYVLSTDKLIF. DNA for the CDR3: TGTGCTCTTGGGGAACGTCCCCAGAAGCGGGATTATGTCCTTTCTACCGATAAACTCATCTTT.

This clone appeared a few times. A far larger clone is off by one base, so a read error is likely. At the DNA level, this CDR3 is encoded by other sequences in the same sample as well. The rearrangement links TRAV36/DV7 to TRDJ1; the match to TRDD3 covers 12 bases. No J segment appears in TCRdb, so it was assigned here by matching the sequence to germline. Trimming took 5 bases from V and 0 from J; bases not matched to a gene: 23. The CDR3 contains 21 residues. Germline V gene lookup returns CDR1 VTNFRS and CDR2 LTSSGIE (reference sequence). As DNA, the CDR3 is TGTGCTGTAGTCCTCATCCTGCCCTTCTGGGGGATACGCTCGGACACCGATAAACTCATCTTT. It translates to CAVVLILPFWGIRSDTDKLIF.

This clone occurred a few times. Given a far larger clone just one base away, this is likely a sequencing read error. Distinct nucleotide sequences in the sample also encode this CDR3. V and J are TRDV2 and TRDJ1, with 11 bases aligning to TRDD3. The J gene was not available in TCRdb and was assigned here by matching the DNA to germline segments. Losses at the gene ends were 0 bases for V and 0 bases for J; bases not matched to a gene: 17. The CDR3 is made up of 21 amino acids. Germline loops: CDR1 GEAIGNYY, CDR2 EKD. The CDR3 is CACDTAWGTGGYYPYTDKLIF. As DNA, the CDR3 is TGTGCCTGTGACACCGCATGGGGTACTGGGGGATATTATCCGTACACCGATAAACTCATCTTT.

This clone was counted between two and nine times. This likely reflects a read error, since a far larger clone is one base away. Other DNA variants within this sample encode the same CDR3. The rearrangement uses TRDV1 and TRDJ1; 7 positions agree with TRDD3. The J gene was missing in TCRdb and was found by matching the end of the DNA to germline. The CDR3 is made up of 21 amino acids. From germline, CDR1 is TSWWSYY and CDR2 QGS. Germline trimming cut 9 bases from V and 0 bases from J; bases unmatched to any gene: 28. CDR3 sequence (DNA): TGTGCTCTCGGGCCTCAAGGGAGATTCCTCCCACTGGGGATGTACACCGATAAACTCATCTTT. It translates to CALGPQGRFLPLGMYTDKLIF.

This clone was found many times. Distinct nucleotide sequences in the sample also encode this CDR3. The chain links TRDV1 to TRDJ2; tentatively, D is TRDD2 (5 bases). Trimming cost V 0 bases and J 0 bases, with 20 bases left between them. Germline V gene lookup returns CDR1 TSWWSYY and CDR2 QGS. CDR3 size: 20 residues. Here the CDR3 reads CALGELWPTLPGTLTAQLFF. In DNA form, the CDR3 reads TGTGCTCTTGGGGAACTTTGGCCTACTCTCCCCGGGACTTTGACAGCACAACTCTTCTTT.

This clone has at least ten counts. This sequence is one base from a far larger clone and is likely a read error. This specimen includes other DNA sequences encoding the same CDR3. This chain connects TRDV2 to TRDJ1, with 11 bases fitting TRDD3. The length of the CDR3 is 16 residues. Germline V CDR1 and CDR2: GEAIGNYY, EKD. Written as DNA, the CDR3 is TGTGCCTGTGACACCGTTGGGGGATACGCATCCGATAAACTCATTTTT. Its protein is CACDTVGGYASDKLIF.

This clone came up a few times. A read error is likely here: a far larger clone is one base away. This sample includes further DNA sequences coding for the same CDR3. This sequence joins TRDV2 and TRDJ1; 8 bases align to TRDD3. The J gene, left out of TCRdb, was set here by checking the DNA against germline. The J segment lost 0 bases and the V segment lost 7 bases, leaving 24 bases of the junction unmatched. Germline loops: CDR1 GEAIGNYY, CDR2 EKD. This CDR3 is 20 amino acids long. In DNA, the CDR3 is TGTGCCTGCGAATTGAGTCCTACCCCGTACTGGGGGTCGTACACCGATAAACTCATCTTT. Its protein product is CACELSPTPYWGSYTDKLIF.

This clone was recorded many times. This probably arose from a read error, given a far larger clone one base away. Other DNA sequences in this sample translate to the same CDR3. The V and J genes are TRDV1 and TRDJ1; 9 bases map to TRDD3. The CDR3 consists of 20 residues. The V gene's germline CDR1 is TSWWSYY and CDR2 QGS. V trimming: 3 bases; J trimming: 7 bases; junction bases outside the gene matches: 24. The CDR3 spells CALGDAPRLLLVLGDTKLIF. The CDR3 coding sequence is TGTGCTCTTGGGGACGCCCCGAGACTCCTGCTCGTACTGGGGGACACTAAACTCATCTTT.

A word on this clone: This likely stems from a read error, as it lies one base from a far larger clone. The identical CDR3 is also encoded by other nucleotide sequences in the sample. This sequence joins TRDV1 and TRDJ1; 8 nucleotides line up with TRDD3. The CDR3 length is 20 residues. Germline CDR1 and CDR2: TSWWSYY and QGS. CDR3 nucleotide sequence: TGTGCTCTCGGGGAACTTTCCCGTGGGGATACAGGGGGGGGCACCGATAAACTCATCTTT. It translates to CALGELSRGDTGGGTDKLIF.

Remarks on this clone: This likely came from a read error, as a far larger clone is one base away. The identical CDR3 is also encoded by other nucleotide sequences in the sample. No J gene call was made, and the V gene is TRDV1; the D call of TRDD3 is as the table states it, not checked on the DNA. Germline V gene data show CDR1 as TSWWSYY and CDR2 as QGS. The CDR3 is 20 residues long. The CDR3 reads CALGSPTEIVGDRYTDKLIF. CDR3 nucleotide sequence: TGTGCTCTTGGGTCTCCTACTGAAATAGTAGGGGATCGGTACACCGATAAACTCATCTTC.

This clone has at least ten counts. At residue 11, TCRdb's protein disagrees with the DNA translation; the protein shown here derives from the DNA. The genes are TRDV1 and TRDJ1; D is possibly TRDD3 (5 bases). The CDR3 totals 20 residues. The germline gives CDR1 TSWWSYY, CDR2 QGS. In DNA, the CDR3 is TGTGCTCTTGGGGAAGACTTGAAGGGCTGGGTGATCTATCCCACCGGTAAACTCATCTTT. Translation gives CALGEDLKGWVIYPTGKLIF.

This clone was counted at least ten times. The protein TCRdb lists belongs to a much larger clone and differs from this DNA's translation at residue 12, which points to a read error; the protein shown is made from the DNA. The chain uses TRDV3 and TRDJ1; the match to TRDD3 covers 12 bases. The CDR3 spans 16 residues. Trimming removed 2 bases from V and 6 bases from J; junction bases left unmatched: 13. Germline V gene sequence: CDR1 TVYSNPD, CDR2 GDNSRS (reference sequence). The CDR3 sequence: CAFFMTLLGDTNKLIF. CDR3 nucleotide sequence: TGTGCCTTTTTTATGACTCTACTGGGGGATACCAATAAACTCATCTTT.